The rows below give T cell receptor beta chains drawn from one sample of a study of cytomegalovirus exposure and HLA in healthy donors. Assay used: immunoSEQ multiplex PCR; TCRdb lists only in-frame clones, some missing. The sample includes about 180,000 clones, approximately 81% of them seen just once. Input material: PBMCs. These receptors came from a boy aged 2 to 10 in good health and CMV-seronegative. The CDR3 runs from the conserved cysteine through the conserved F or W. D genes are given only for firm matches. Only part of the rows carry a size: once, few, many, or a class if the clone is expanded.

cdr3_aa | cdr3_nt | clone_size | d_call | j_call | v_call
CASSSLSGGEETQYF | TGTGCCAGCAGCTCCCTCTCCGGGGGTGAGGAGACCCAGTACTTC | NA | NA | TRBJ2-5 | TRBV28
CASSSSGTSYEQYF | TGTGCCAGCAGTAGTTCCGGGACTAGCTACGAGCAGTACTTC | NA | TRBD2 | TRBJ2-7 | TRBV28
CASSAGQGNGELFF | TGTGCCAGCAGCGCCGGACAGGGGAACGGGGAGCTGTTTTTT | NA | TRBD1 | TRBJ2-2 | TRBV9
CASSHQSGELFF | TGCGCCAGCAGCCACCAGTCCGGGGAGCTGTTTTTT | NA | NA | TRBJ2-2 | TRBV4-1
CASSLDRAGEQFF | TGTGCCAGCAGCTTGGACAGGGCGGGGGAGCAGTTCTTC | NA | TRBD1 | TRBJ2-1 | TRBV11-2
CASMEAYGYTF | TGTGCCAGTATGGAGGCCTACGGCTACACCTTC | NA | NA | TRBJ1-2 | TRBV19
CASSLGSGGAADTQYF | TGTGCCAGCAGCTTAGGGAGCGGGGGGGCCGCAGATACGCAGTATTTT | NA | TRBD2 | TRBJ2-3 | TRBV11-3
CASSLGSSGANVLTF | TGCGCCAGCAGCTTGGGGAGCTCTGGGGCCAACGTCCTGACTTTC | NA | NA | TRBJ2-6 | TRBV5-1
CASSLVLAGSTDTQYF | TGTGCCAGCAGTTTAGTCCTAGCGGGTAGCACAGATACGCAGTATTTT | few | TRBD2 | TRBJ2-3 | TRBV28
CASSVGNSQEETQYF | TGCGCCAGCAGCGTGGGGAACAGCCAGGAAGAGACCCAGTACTTC | NA | NA | TRBJ2-5 | TRBV5-1
CASSYSAGAYEQYF | TGTGCCAGCAGTTACTCGGCGGGGGCTTACGAGCAGTACTTC | NA | NA | TRBJ2-7 | TRBV6-6
CASSIEGTGNSPLHF | TGTGCCAGTAGTATAGAGGGGACAGGGAATTCACCCCTCCACTTT | NA | TRBD1 | TRBJ1-6 | TRBV19
CASSPVSVNYGYTF | TGTGCCAGCAGCCCTGTCAGTGTCAACTATGGCTACACCTTC | NA | NA | TRBJ1-2 | TRBV7-9
CASSHNRGGTEAFF | TGTGCCAGCAGCCACAACAGGGGCGGCACTGAAGCTTTCTTT | NA | TRBD1 | TRBJ1-1 | TRBV11-2
CASSLWVGQGFYNSPLHF | TGTGCCAGCAGTTTATGGGTGGGACAGGGATTTTATAATTCACCCCTCCACTTT | NA | TRBD1 | TRBJ1-6 | TRBV27
CASIGLAVNTGELFF | TGTGCCAGCATCGGACTAGCGGTCAACACCGGGGAGCTGTTTTTT | NA | TRBD2 | TRBJ2-2 | TRBV6-5
CASSLAPGGQETQYF | TGCGCCAGCAGCTTGGCGCCCGGGGGTCAAGAGACCCAGTACTTC | NA | NA | TRBJ2-5 | TRBV5-1
CASSAPDRGSLYGYTF | TGTGCCAGCAGTGCACCCGACAGGGGGTCCCTCTATGGCTACACCTTC | few | TRBD1 | TRBJ1-2 | TRBV28